Below, one T cell receptor beta chain is given with its context. The CDR3 covers 16 residues. The V gene lost 4 bases and the J gene lost 3 bases, with 15 bases spanning the gap. Germline CDR1 and CDR2: LGHDT and YNNKEL (reference sequence). Survey-level TCR beta sequencing used the immunoSEQ assay. Here immunoSEQ multiplex PCR was the method, and the copy in TCRdb shows in-frame clones only, minus some. This table holds some 48,000 clones, roughly 93% found once. The sequence was obtained from a man aged 35-49 years with rheumatoid arthritis. The J gene is TRBJ1-4, the V gene TRBV3-1 (or the pseudogene TRBV3-2); D is perhaps TRBD1 (5 bases). Sequences were obtained from PBMCs. CDR3: CASSPLEGPANEKLFF. In nucleotides, the CDR3 is TGTGCCAGCAGCCCGCTTGAGGGGCCGGCTAATGAAAAACTGTTTTTT.